A selection of T cell receptor beta chains follows, all from one sample in a study of glioma-infiltrating T cells after dendritic cell vaccination. Sequencing was performed with immunoSEQ multiplex PCR; in TCRdb, only in-frame clones are kept and a portion is missing. The sample comprises tens of thousands of clones, over 80% of which are singletons, and 6% to 8% rests with the top ten. The sample consisted of blood, taken after dendritic cell vaccination. All receptors come from a human donor with glioblastoma. Each CDR3 is given with its conserved first and last residue. D genes are given only for firm matches. Rows give clone size only sometimes, using once, few, many, or a class for an expanded clone.

.,TRBJ1-1,.,TRBV6-1,CASSRVNTEAFF,TGTGCCAGCAGCAGGGTTAACACTGAAGCTTTCTTT
.,TRBJ1-2,.,TRBV6-1,CASSDMGLGWGNYGYTF,TGTGCCAGCAGTGATATGGGGCTCGGGTGGGGTAACTATGGCTACACCTTC
TRBD1,TRBJ2-2,.,TRBV7-3,CASSPRGTETNTGELFF,TGTGCCAGCAGCCCACGTGGGACAGAAACGAACACCGGGGAGCTGTTTTTT
TRBD2,TRBJ2-5,.,TRBV7-2,CASSLAVGGGETQYF,TGTGCCAGCAGCTTAGCTGTGGGGGGGGGAGAGACCCAGTACTTC
.,TRBJ2-5,.,TRBV21-1,CASSKAQGPFTKRGQYF,TGTGCCAGCAGCAAAGCTCAGGGCCCCTTCACCAAGAGAGGACAGTACTTC
TRBD1,TRBJ1-6,.,TRBV19,CASSLRQGTPLHF,TGTGCCAGTAGTTTACGACAGGGGACACCCCTCCACTTT
TRBD2,TRBJ2-7,.,TRBV9,CASSTGLADTYEQYF,TGTGCCAGCAGCACGGGACTAGCGGATACCTACGAGCAGTACTTC
.,TRBJ1-1,.,TRBV7-2,CASSLDTGRPTEAFF,TGTGCCAGCAGCTTAGACACAGGCCGCCCCACTGAAGCTTTCTTT
.,TRBJ1-6,.,TRBV7-6,CASSLGGRDSPLHF,TGTGCCAGCAGCTTAGGAGGCCGGGATTCACCCCTCCACTTT
TRBD1,TRBJ1-4,.,TRBV4-3,CASSQDMGQGDATNEKLFF,TGCGCCAGCAGCCAAGATATGGGACAGGGGGATGCAACTAATGAAAAACTGTTTTTT
TRBD1,TRBJ1-2,.,TRBV7-3,CASSLTMTGKGSYTF,TGTGCCAGCAGCTTAACTATGACAGGGAAGGGAAGCTACACCTTC
.,TRBJ1-1,.,TRBV5-1,CASSGSGQNTEAFF,TGCGCCAGCAGCGGGTCAGGCCAGAACACTGAAGCTTTCTTT
TRBD1,TRBJ2-7,.,TRBV5-4,CASSLGTGTGISYEQYF,TGTGCCAGCAGCTTGGGGACCGGGACAGGGATCTCCTACGAGCAGTACTTC
TRBD1,TRBJ1-6,.,TRBV6-6,CASSPLGGQVRSPLHF,TGTGCCAGCAGCCCACTCGGGGGACAGGTTCGTTCACCCCTCCACTTT
TRBD1,TRBJ1-5,.,TRBV7-2,CASSPTGRDDQPQHF,TGTGCCAGCAGCCCGACAGGGCGCGACGATCAGCCCCAGCATTTT
.,TRBJ2-7,.,TRBV12-2,CASRLSLGPGGEKEQYF,TGTGCAAGTCGCTTATCCCTCGGGCCCGGAGGGGAAAAAGAGCAGTACTTC
TRBD2,TRBJ2-3,.,TRBV5-4,CASSPRGGDPDTQYF,TGTGCCAGCAGCCCGCGGGGGGGCGATCCAGATACGCAGTATTTT
TRBD1,TRBJ1-1,few,TRBV4-1,CASSQDTRDRAENTEAFF,TGCGCCAGCAGCCAGGATACCCGGGACAGGGCGGAGAACACTGAAGCTTTCTTT
.,TRBJ2-3,.,TRBV5-1,CASSSAGLSTDTQYF,TGCGCCAGCAGCTCTGCAGGGCTTTCCACAGATACGCAGTATTTT
.,TRBJ2-1,.,TRBV28,CASSGGYNEQFF,TGTGCCAGCAGCGGCGGGTACAATGAGCAGTTCTTC
.,TRBJ1-1,.,TRBV2,CASSQYGQGITEAFF,TGTGCCAGCAGCCAATACGGCCAGGGCATCACTGAAGCTTTCTTT
.,TRBJ1-1,.,TRBV5-4,CASSLSLGQNTEAFF,TGTGCCAGCAGCTTGAGTTTGGGACAGAACACTGAAGCTTTCTTT
.,TRBJ1-1,once,TRBV5-1,CASSRTRNTEAFF,TGCGCCAGCAGCCGTACACGGAACACTGAAGCTTTCTTT